A single sample gave rise to the 8 T cell receptor beta chains below, sequenced in a study of T-cell memory formation after mild COVID-19. TCRdb reprocessed the 5' RACE reads via MiXCR and lists one record per CDR3 protein. The repertoire consists of some 600,000 distinct CDR3 sequences, with 15% to 20% occurring once and the leading ten covering about 8.1%. The sequenced sample consisted of PBMCs or a T cell subset sorted from them (not recorded which). Source of these receptors: an adult woman who had mild COVID-19 (a few samples of this study predate the infection). Cell type and time point are not known.

This clonotype has only a few counts. This chain links TRBV19 with TRBJ2-3; 8 bases are shared with TRBD2. The CDR3 sequence is 15 residues long. Germline V gives CDR1 LNHDA, CDR2 SQIVND (reference sequence). Losses at the gene ends were 8 bases for V and 6 bases for J; bases not matched to a gene: 13. CDR3 amino acids: CASEARAGAFDTQYF. The CDR3 region has the DNA TGTGCCAGTGAAGCCCGAGCGGGGGCCTTCGATACGCAGTATTTT.

This chain links TRBV7-9 with TRBJ1-1, with D hard to call. Germline values: CDR1 SEHNR, CDR2 FQNEAQ (reference sequence). The V and J ends lost 5 bases and 3 bases respectively, with 7 bases between them. This CDR3 region has 12 residues. The CDR3 sequence: CASSGDHTEAFF. In nucleotides, the CDR3 is TGTGCCAGCAGCGGAGACCACACTGAAGCTTTCTTT.

The table lists this clonotype with many counts. The genes are TRBV12-3 or TRBV12-4 and TRBJ2-7, with a weak D call TRBD1 (6 bases). Trimming stripped 3 bases from V and 2 bases from J, with 17 bases between. The CDR3 is 16 residues long. Written as DNA, the CDR3 is TGTGCCAGCAGTTTCCGTAGGGACATCCTGACCTACGAGCAGTACTTC. Amino acids: CASSFRRDILTYEQYF.

This clonotype was seen a handful of times. The V gene is TRBV5-1, the J gene TRBJ1-5; D gene ambiguous. There are 14 residues in the CDR3. Germline V gene lookup returns CDR1 SGHRS and CDR2 YFSETQ. V lost 4 bases to trimming and J lost 7 bases, with 15 bases between them. In DNA form, the CDR3 reads TGCGCCAGCAGCCCCCAGAGCGGTAGCCAGCCCCAGCATTTT. It translates to CASSPQSGSQPQHF.

V and J are TRBV7-9 and TRBJ1-2; D uncertain. The CDR3 runs 14 residues. The ends were cut back, 1 base at V and 0 bases at J, with 6 bases in the middle. Germline loops: CDR1 SEHNR, CDR2 FQNEAQ (reference sequence). Written as DNA, the CDR3 is TGTGCCAGCAGCTTAGTTCGTGCTAACTATGGCTACACCTTC. Encoded protein: CASSLVRANYGYTF.

The genes are TRBV30 and TRBJ1-2; tentative D call: TRBD1 (5 bases). The CDR3 contains 13 residues. Trimming removed 1 base from V and 3 bases from J, with 9 bases in between. The germline gives CDR1 GTSNPN, CDR2 SVGIG (reference sequence). CDR3 coding DNA: TGTGCCTGGAGTGGGTCAGGGTACTATGGCTACACCTTC. Its protein product is CAWSGSGYYGYTF.

This clonotype has a handful of counts. The chain combines TRBV7-6 with TRBJ1-4; tentative D call: TRBD1 (6 bases). Germline CDR1 and CDR2: SGHVS and FNYEAQ. CDR3 length: 15 residues. The V and J ends lost 6 bases and 2 bases respectively, with 13 bases between them. The CDR3 nucleotides read TGTGCCAGCAGAAGCACAGGACAGACTAATGAAAAACTGTTTTTT. It is translated as CASRSTGQTNEKLFF.

As concerns this clonotype: This may be a read error, as it is one base from a much larger clone. The rearrangement uses TRBV25-1 and TRBJ2-7, with TRBD1 matching 9 bases. Germline V gene lookup returns CDR1 MGHDK and CDR2 SYGVNS. Losses at the gene ends were 3 bases for V and 1 base for J; bases not matched to a gene: 1. This CDR3 region has 14 residues. The CDR3 reads CASSEGQGSYEQYF. DNA of the CDR3: TGTGCCAGCAGTGAGGGACAGGGATCCTACGAGCAGTACTTC.